The next 18 T cell receptor beta chains were all read from a single sample in a study of neurological immune-mediated disorders. TCRdb passed the 5' RACE reads through MiXCR, listing each CDR3 protein once. The repertoire holds over 45,000 distinct CDR3 sequences, with just over 3% as singletons. Sequencing was done on a sample of PBMCs. All receptors come from a woman aged 45-59 years with multiple sclerosis.

Concerning this clonotype itself: One base away lies a much larger clone, so this may be a sequencing read error. The chain couples TRBV7-2 to TRBJ2-1; tentative D call: TRBD1 (6 bases). The CDR3 extends over 14 amino acids. Trimming removed 5 bases at V and 13 bases at J, with 21 bases between. From germline, CDR1 is SGHTA and CDR2 FQGNSA. CDR3 loop: CASSQGTGSEGQFF. The CDR3 region has the DNA TGTGCCAGCAGCCAGGGGACGGGATCAGAGGGACAGTTCTTC.

This clonotype was seen a handful of times. A much bigger clone sits one base away, suggesting this may be a read error. J is TRBJ2-5 and V is TRBV5-1; the D gene is possibly TRBD1 (5 bases). The CDR3 spans 14 residues. Germline CDR1 is SGHRS and CDR2 is YFSETQ. CDR3 sequence: CASSPRQPQGTQYF. Here the CDR3 DNA reads TGCGCCAGCAGCCCAAGACAGCCCCAAGGGACCCAGTACTTC.

This clonotype has a count of ten or more. The rearrangement uses TRBV4-2 and TRBJ2-5; D might be TRBD1 or TRBD2, each matching 5 bases. Germline-derived CDR1 and CDR2 are LGHNA and YNFKEQ. The CDR3 loop spans 14 amino acids. V lost 0 bases, J lost 5 bases, and 10 bases lay in between. The CDR3 nucleotides are TGTGCCAGCAGCCAAGATCTGGGGGACGAGACCCAGTACTTC. It specifies CASSQDLGDETQYF.

At least ten counts were recorded for this clonotype. The chain employs TRBV7-3 and TRBJ2-3, with D possibly being TRBD2 (6 bases). CDR3 size: 14 residues. Trimming left V 4 bases short and J 2 bases short, with 10 bases between. In germline, CDR1 is SGHTA, CDR2 FQGTGA. The DNA for the CDR3 is TGTGCCAGCAGCTCCACGGGACTCACAGATACGCAGTATTTT. It codes for CASSSTGLTDTQYF.

This clonotype was seen repeatedly, ten times or more. The CDR3 coding sequence is TGTGCCAGCAGCTCGCTGGGGGGCTTAGAGACCCAGTACTTC. It specifies CASSSLGGLETQYF. The rearrangement joins TRBV7-2 to TRBJ2-5; D may be TRBD1 or TRBD2 (6 bases each). V was pared by 4 bases and J by 4 bases, with 13 bases between. The CDR3 loop spans 14 amino acids. In germline, CDR1 is SGHTA, CDR2 FQGNSA.

This clonotype occurred many times. The rearrangement joins TRBV2 to TRBJ1-5; the D is unclear. The CDR3 sequence is 13 residues long. V dropped 3 bases and J dropped 5 bases, with 8 bases sitting between them. Germline values: CDR1 SNHLY, CDR2 FYNNEI. CDR3 bases: TGTGCCAGCAGTGATGTGGGAGATCAGCCCCAGCATTTT. Translated: CASSDVGDQPQHF.

This clonotype was seen many times. The chain recombines TRBV25-1 with TRBJ1-5, with D hard to call. The V and J ends lost 4 bases and 3 bases respectively, with 16 bases between them. CDR1 MGHDK and CDR2 SYGVNS come from the germline V gene. There are 16 residues in the CDR3. The CDR3 region has the DNA TGTGCCAGCAGTGGCGGGGTCAAAGAGAACAATCAGCCCCAGCATTTT. Translating gives CASSGGVKENNQPQHF.

There are many counts of this clonotype. V usage is TRBV20-1 and J usage is TRBJ2-1, with a possible D match to TRBD2 (6 bases). V dropped 3 bases and J dropped 1 base, with 16 bases sitting between them. Germline V gives CDR1 DFQATT, CDR2 SNEGSKA (reference sequence). The length of the CDR3 is 16 residues. The chain's CDR3 is CSARLGGTISYNEQFF. CDR3 nucleotides: TGCAGTGCTAGGCTCGGCGGGACGATATCCTACAATGAGCAGTTCTTC.

This clonotype was counted many times. The rearrangement links TRBV12-3 or TRBV12-4 to TRBJ2-3, with a tentative D call TRBD1 (5 bases). The CDR3 runs 15 residues. V dropped 2 bases and J dropped 0 bases, with 9 bases sitting between them. The CDR3 DNA is TGTGCCAGCAGTTTACAGGGAACGAGCACAGATACGCAGTATTTT. Amino acid sequence: CASSLQGTSTDTQYF.

In its sample, this clonotype was seen many times. V usage is TRBV20-1 and J usage is TRBJ1-5; weak D call: TRBD1 (5 bases). This CDR3 has 13 amino acids. From germline, CDR1 is DFQATT and CDR2 SNEGSKA (reference sequence). V lost 7 bases and J lost 5, with 15 bases in between. CDR3: CSGVGEVDQPQHF. The CDR3 coding sequence is TGCAGTGGGGTAGGGGAAGTGGATCAGCCCCAGCATTTT.

This clonotype was counted between two and nine times. V gene TRBV10-3 combines with J gene TRBJ2-1, with D perhaps TRBD1 or TRBD2 (5 bases each). The CDR3 loop spans 16 amino acids. Germline CDR1 is ENHRY and CDR2 is SYGVKD. V was clipped by 4 bases and J by 5 bases, with 18 bases between them. CDR3 amino acids: CAISAHPGKGNNEQFF. In DNA, the CDR3 is TGTGCCATCAGTGCCCACCCGGGAAAGGGGAACAATGAGCAGTTCTTC.

This clonotype showed up many times. The chain employs TRBV5-1 and TRBJ1-1; tentative D call: TRBD1 (6 bases). Trimming shortened V by 4 bases and J by 5 bases, and 12 bases separated the two germline ends. CDR3 length: 13 residues. Germline V CDR1 and CDR2: SGHRS, YFSETQ. The CDR3 sequence: CASSARQETEAFF. CDR3 bases: TGCGCCAGCAGCGCCCGACAGGAGACTGAAGCTTTCTTT.

This clonotype was found many times. The genes are TRBV30 and TRBJ1-2; 8 nucleotides match TRBD1. J gave up 1 base and V 3 bases, and 7 bases lay outside the gene matches. This CDR3 comprises 15 residues. Germline V lookup: CDR1 GTSNPN, CDR2 SVGIG (reference sequence). The CDR3 spells CAWSRGRWGNYGYTF. For the CDR3, the DNA is TGTGCCTGGAGCAGGGGGCGATGGGGTAACTATGGCTACACCTTC.

This clonotype has at least ten counts. The chain has TRBV5-1 and TRBJ1-1, with 7 bases that match TRBD1. Trimming at V came to 4 bases and at J to 0 bases, leaving 6 bases not matched to a gene. Germline V gene lookup returns CDR1 SGHRS and CDR2 YFSETQ. The CDR3 length is 15 residues. The CDR3 sequence is CASSDMTGMNTEAFF. CDR3 in DNA: TGCGCCAGCAGCGACATGACAGGGATGAACACTGAAGCTTTCTTT.

The sample holds many counts of this clonotype. The rearrangement uses TRBV15 and TRBJ1-6; D unclear. The germline V gene encodes CDR1 LNHNV and CDR2 YYDKDF (reference sequence). V lost 0 bases, J lost 9 bases, and 3 bases lay in between. This CDR3 region has 12 residues. CDR3 sequence reads: CATSRDSSPLHF. DNA for the CDR3: TGTGCCACCAGCAGAGACTCTTCACCCCTCCACTTT.

A word on this clonotype: A clone one base away is much larger, so this may be a read error. The V call is TRBV7-2, the J call TRBJ2-6; 10 nucleotides align to TRBD1. Germline values: CDR1 SGHTA, CDR2 FQGNSA. The trim removed 5 bases at V and 1 base at J, leaving 14 bases unmatched. This CDR3 has 20 amino acids. CDR3 in amino acids: CASSPGQGRDQISGANVLTF. The CDR3 coding sequence is TGTGCCAGCAGCCCGGGACAGGGGCGAGATCAAATTTCTGGGGCCAACGTCCTGACTTTC. The variable domain in full, completed from reference TRBV7-2 and TRBJ2-6, reads GAGVSQSPSNKVTEKGKDVELRCDPISGHTALYWYRQSLGQGLEFLIYFQGNSAPDKSGLPSDRFSAERTGGSVSTLTIQRTQQEDSAVYLCASSPGQGRDQISGANVLTFGAGSRLTVL.

This clonotype was detected ten times or more. The chain links TRBV27 to TRBJ1-1; D gene uncertain. Trimming removed 8 bases at V and 1 base at J, with 8 bases between. Germline CDR1 reads MNHEY; CDR2 reads SMNVEV (reference sequence). CDR3 length: 12 amino acids. The CDR3 nucleotides read TGTGCCAGCCTCGGATGGAACACTGAAGCTTTCTTT. It encodes CASLGWNTEAFF.

The table lists this clonotype with many counts. The chain uses TRBV5-6 and TRBJ2-5, with 8 nucleotides matching TRBD1. The V gene's germline CDR1 is SGHDT and CDR2 YYEEEE. This CDR3 contains 16 residues. V lost 3 bases, J lost 5 bases, and 12 bases stayed unmatched. This CDR3 reads CASSSGDRRVSETQYF. CDR3 DNA: TGTGCCAGCAGCTCGGGGGACAGGAGAGTTTCGGAGACCCAGTACTTC.